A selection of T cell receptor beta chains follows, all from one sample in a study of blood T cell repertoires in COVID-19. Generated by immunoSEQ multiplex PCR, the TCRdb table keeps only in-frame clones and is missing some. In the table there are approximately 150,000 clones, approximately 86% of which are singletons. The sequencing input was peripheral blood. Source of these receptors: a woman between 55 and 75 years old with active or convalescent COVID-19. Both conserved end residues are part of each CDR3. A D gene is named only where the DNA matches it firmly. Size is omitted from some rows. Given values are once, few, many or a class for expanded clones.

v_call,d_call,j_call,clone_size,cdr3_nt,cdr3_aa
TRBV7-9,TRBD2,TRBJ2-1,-,TGTGCCAGCAGCCCCCCGTTTACTAGCGGATACTCCTACAATGAGCAGTTCTTC,CASSPPFTSGYSYNEQFF
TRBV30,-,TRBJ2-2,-,TGTGCCTCGAACCGGGACTCCAACACCGGGGAGCTGTTTTTT,CASNRDSNTGELFF
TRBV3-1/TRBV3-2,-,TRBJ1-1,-,TGTGCCAGCAGTTGGGCGGTAGGGGACACTGAAGCTTTCTTT,CASSWAVGDTEAFF
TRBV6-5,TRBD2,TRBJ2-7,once,TGTGCCAGCAGTAGGACTAGCGGGGGCTACGAGCAGTACTTC,CASSRTSGGYEQYF
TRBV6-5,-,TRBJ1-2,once,TGTGCCTCCCTCGAGGCTGCTAACTATGGCTACACCTTC,CASLEAANYGYTF
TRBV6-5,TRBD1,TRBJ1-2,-,TGTGCCAGCAGTCGACAGGGTAGCTATGGCTACACCTTC,CASSRQGSYGYTF
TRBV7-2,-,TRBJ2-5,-,TGTGCCAGCAACCTGGGAGGGACCCAGTACTTC,CASNLGGTQYF
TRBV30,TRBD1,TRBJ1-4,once,TGTGCCTGGAGTGTACCTGGACAGGGGTATGAAAAACTGTTTTTT,CAWSVPGQGYEKLFF
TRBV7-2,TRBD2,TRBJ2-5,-,TGTGCCAGCAGCGCCGGACTAGTGCAAGAGACCCAGTACTTC,CASSAGLVQETQYF
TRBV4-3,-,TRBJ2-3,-,TGCGCCAGCAGCCATCAGACAGATACGCAGTATTTT,CASSHQTDTQYF
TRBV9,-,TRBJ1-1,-,TGTGCCAGCAGCGTCGGAGTTTACACTGAAGCTTTCTTT,CASSVGVYTEAFF
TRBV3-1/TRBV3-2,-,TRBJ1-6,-,TGTGCCAGCAGCCAAGCCCCAGGGGTAAATTCACCCCTCCACTTT,CASSQAPGVNSPLHF
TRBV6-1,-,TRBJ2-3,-,TGTGCCAGCAGTGAAGCAGGGGCGCGCACAGATACGCAGTATTTT,CASSEAGARTDTQYF
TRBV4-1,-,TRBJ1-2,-,TGCGCCAGCAGCCAGGAGACTTACAGGGCTGATAACTATGGCTACACCTTC,CASSQETYRADNYGYTF
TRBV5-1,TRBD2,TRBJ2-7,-,TGCGCCAGCAGCGCTACTAGCGGGGGGATCTACGAGCAGTACTTC,CASSATSGGIYEQYF
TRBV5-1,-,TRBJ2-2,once,TGCGCCAGCAGCTTCCAGGGACATCCCGGGGAGCTGTTTTTT,CASSFQGHPGELFF
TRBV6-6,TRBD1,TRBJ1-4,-,TGTGCCAGCCGCCAGACAGGGGGCAATGAAAAACTGTTTTTT,CASRQTGGNEKLFF
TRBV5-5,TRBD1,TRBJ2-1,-,TGTGCCAGCAGCCCCGGACAGGGCAATGAGCAGTTCTTC,CASSPGQGNEQFF
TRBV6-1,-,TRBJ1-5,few,TGTGCCAGCAGTGAATTGGCGCGTGTGGGCTATAGCAATCAGCCCCAGCATTTT,CASSELARVGYSNQPQHF
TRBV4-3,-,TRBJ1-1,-,TGCGCCAGCAGCCAAGTTTCGGGGTGGGAAACTGAAGCTTTCTTT,CASSQVSGWETEAFF
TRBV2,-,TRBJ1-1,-,TGTGCCAGCACGCGACAGCCGAACACTGAAGCTTTCTTT,CASTRQPNTEAFF
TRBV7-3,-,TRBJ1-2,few,TGTGCCAGCAGCTTAAACTCGGCCCCCCAGGGGAAGAATGAGATGTATGGCTACACCTTC,CASSLNSAPQGKNEMYGYTF
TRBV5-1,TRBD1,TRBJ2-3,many,TGCGCCAGCAGCCCCTACTCGGACAGGGATGCGCAGTATTTT,CASSPYSDRDAQYF
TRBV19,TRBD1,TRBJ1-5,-,TGTGCCAGTAGTAAAGCGACAGGGGGCAATCAGCCCCAGCATTTT,CASSKATGGNQPQHF
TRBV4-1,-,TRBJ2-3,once,TGCGCCAGCAGCCAAGGAGCCCACTGGCGGAGCACAGATACGCAGTATTTT,CASSQGAHWRSTDTQYF
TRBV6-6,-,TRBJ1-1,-,TGTGCCAGCACCGAGGGGGGGGATCCGAACACTGAAGCTTTCTTT,CASTEGGDPNTEAFF
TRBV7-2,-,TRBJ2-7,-,TGTGCCAGCAGCTGGGGAGAGGGTCCCTACGAGCAGTACTTC,CASSWGEGPYEQYF
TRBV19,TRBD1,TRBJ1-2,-,TGTGCCAGTAGTCCACAGGGGGCGGGCGGCTACACCTTC,CASSPQGAGGYTF
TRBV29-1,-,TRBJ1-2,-,TGCAGCGTAACGGAGCTCTATGGCTACACCTTC,CSVTELYGYTF
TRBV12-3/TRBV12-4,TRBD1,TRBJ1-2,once,TGTGCCAGCAGCTACAGGGGGAGGGATGGCTACACCTTC,CASSYRGRDGYTF
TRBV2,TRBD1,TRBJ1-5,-,TGTGCCAGCGCAGGGGGCGATAGCAATCAGCCCCAGCATTTT,CASAGGDSNQPQHF
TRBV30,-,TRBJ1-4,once,TGTGCCTCAACACGGGGGGTAGAAGAAAAACTGTTTTTT,CASTRGVEEKLFF
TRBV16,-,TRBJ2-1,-,TGTGCCAGCAGCCGGGGACTCCCCTCCTCCTACAATGAGCAGTTCTTC,CASSRGLPSSYNEQFF
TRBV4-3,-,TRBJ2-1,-,TGCGCCAGCAGCCAGACTGTATCCTACAATGAGCAGTTCTTC,CASSQTVSYNEQFF
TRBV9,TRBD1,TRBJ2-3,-,TGTGCCAGCAGCTCATGGGACAGGGGACAAGATACGCAGTATTTT,CASSSWDRGQDTQYF
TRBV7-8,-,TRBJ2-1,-,TGTGCCAGCAGCTTGTCAGTAAGCTCCTACAATGAGCAGTTCTTC,CASSLSVSSYNEQFF
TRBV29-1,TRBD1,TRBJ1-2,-,TGCAGCGGTAAGGGACAGGGCGACTATGGCTACACCTTC,CSGKGQGDYGYTF
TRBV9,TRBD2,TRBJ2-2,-,TGTGCCAGCAGCGTCGGGACTAGCGGCTACACCGGGGAGCTGTTTTTT,CASSVGTSGYTGELFF
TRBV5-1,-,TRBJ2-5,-,TGCGCCAGCAGCTCCAATCAAGAGACCCAGTACTTC,CASSSNQETQYF
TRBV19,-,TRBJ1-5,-,TGTGCCAGTAGGGACGGGACATTTTATAGCAATCAGCCCCAGCATTTT,CASRDGTFYSNQPQHF
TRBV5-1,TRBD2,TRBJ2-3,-,TGCGCCAGCAGCTTGTGGGCGGGGGGCAGCTCAGATACGCAGTATTTT,CASSLWAGGSSDTQYF
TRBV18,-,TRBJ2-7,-,TGTGCCAGCTCACCGCAGGCACACGAGCAGTACTTC,CASSPQAHEQYF
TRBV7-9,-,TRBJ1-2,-,TGTGCCAGCAGCCTCCTACAGGGCGGCTATGGCTACACCTTC,CASSLLQGGYGYTF
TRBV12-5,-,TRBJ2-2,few,TGTGCTAGTGGTTTGGTTAGTGGGACTGATATTAACACCGGGGAGCTGTTTTTT,CASGLVSGTDINTGELFF
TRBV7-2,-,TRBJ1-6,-,TGTGCCAGCAGCTTAGACAGAAATTCACCCCTCCACTTT,CASSLDRNSPLHF
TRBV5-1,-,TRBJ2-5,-,TGCGCCAGCACAGATCAACTAAGGCCTCCAGAGACCCAGTACTTC,CASTDQLRPPETQYF
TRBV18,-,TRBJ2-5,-,TGTGCCAGCTCACCACCGAGTTCAAGAGGGGAGACCCAGTACTTC,CASSPPSSRGETQYF
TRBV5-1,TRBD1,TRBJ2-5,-,TGCGCCAGCAAACCGGCAGGGGGCGGAGAGACCCAGTACTTC,CASKPAGGGETQYF
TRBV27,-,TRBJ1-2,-,TGTGCCAGCAGTTTATCGACGGACAGAACGTATGGCTACACCTTC,CASSLSTDRTYGYTF
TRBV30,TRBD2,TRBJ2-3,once,TGTGCCTGGAGTTTAGCGGGGAGCACAGATACGCAGTATTTT,CAWSLAGSTDTQYF
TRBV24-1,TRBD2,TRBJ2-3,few,TGTGCCACCAGTGATCGAGCGGGGGGGCCAGATACGCAGTATTTT,CATSDRAGGPDTQYF
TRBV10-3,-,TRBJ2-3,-,TGTGCCATCAGCCCCCCCCTGACGGGGGGCACAGATACGCAGTATTTT,CAISPPLTGGTDTQYF
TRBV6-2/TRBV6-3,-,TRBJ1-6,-,TGTGCCAGCAGTTACTCGGTTCAGGTCAATTCACCCCTCCACTTT,CASSYSVQVNSPLHF
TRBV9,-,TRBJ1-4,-,TGTGCCAGCAGCGCCCGGGGTGGGTTAGGCGTAACTAATGAAAAACTGTTTTTT,CASSARGGLGVTNEKLFF
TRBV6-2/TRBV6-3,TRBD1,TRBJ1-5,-,TGTGCCAGCAGCGGACAGGGTTGGGAACAGCCCCAGCATTTT,CASSGQGWEQPQHF
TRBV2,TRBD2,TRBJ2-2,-,TGTGCCAGCAGGGTAGCGGGGGGCACCGGGGAGCTGTTTTTT,CASRVAGGTGELFF